This T cell receptor (beta chain) was captured by sequencing in a study of identical twins. It was template switching that added a universal primer site, and there were unique molecular identifiers on the cDNA. Via MiXCR, TCRdb re-called the 5' RACE reads, giving one row per CDR3 protein. Counted here are 400,000 to 550,000 distinct CDR3 sequences, around 20% occurring once; the ten biggest clones make up around 0.9%. Each donor was a healthy Caucasian. Another study also made use of these data, one on T cells expressing NK-cell markers. That study reports: Dominant NKG2C+ clonotypes accounted for about 1.0-7.0% of CD8+ T cells in over 5 donors.

The source of this sequence is a woman aged 18-29 years in good health. Material: CD4+ T cells sorted from blood.

The CDR3 DNA is TGTGCCAGCAGCCTTCCCTTCGACACAGATACGCAGTATTTT. Translated: CASSLPFDTDTQYF. The chain joins TRBV7-9 to TRBJ2-3; no reliable D call. V was clipped by 5 bases and J by 2 bases, with 11 bases between them. The CDR3 covers 14 residues. The germline V gene encodes CDR1 SEHNR and CDR2 FQNEAQ (reference sequence). The whole variable domain, filled in from reference TRBV7-9 and TRBJ2-3, reads DTGVSQNPRHKITKRGQNVTFRCDPISEHNRLYWYRQTLGQGPEFLTYFQNEAQLEKSRLLSDRFSAERPKGSFSTLEIQRTEQGDSAMYLCASSLPFDTDTQYFGPGTRLTVL.